These 15 T cell receptor beta chains originate from one sample sequenced in a study of shared clonotypes between healthy human individuals. CD8 cells classed as naive were CD45RO-negative and positively selected for CCR7, excluding terminally differentiated effector memory CD45RA+ cells. Profiling relied on immunoSEQ multiplex PCR, and the TCRdb table lists in-frame clones only, not all of them. Here the sample spans 2 million or so clones, around 96% being singletons. Sequenced material: naive CD8+ T cells sorted from blood. Receptors originate from a man aged 18 to 35 in good health.

This sequence joins TRBV7-9 and TRBJ2-5; D remains unclear. This CDR3 contains 17 residues. The ends were cut back, 0 bases at V and 0 bases at J, with 14 bases in the middle. The germline gives CDR1 SEHNR, CDR2 FQNEAQ (reference sequence). The CDR3 region has the DNA TGTGCCAGCAGCTTAGCGCTCGCAGGACCGTACCAAGAGACCCAGTACTTC. This encodes CASSLALAGPYQETQYF.

The chain employs TRBV6-5 and TRBJ1-2; 8 nucleotides line up with TRBD1. J lost 5 bases, V lost 6 bases, and 8 bases had no gene match. Germline V gene data show CDR1 as MNHEY and CDR2 as SVGAGI. This CDR3 region has 14 residues. Written as DNA, the CDR3 is TGTGCCAGCAGCTCCGGACAGGGCACGTATGGCTACACCTTC. It specifies CASSSGQGTYGYTF.

The genes are TRBV6-5 and TRBJ2-1, with 9 bases matching TRBD2. This CDR3 is built from 15 residues. Germline V lookup: CDR1 MNHEY, CDR2 SVGAGI. The junction had 7 bases not matched to a gene; V was cut back by 2 bases and J by 8 bases. CDR3 protein: CASSYVVAGAHEQFF. The CDR3 coding sequence is TGTGCCAGCAGTTACGTTGTAGCGGGAGCCCATGAGCAGTTCTTC.

The chain is built from TRBV6-5 and TRBJ2-1; D gene unclear. CDR1 MNHEY and CDR2 SVGAGI come from the germline V gene. CDR3 length: 13 residues. Trimming took off 4 bases at V and 8 bases at J, with 12 bases between the two ends. In DNA, the CDR3 is TGTGCCAGCAGTTTAGGGCTCCTCGATGAGCAGTTCTTC. Protein sequence: CASSLGLLDEQFF.

The chain is built from TRBV9 and TRBJ2-3, with D hard to call. Germline V lookup: CDR1 SGDLS, CDR2 YYNGEE. V was shortened by 0 bases and J by 0 bases, with 8 bases between the two germline ends. The CDR3 loop spans 15 amino acids. The CDR3 nucleotides are TGTGCCAGCAGCGTAGCCCTCGACAGCACAGATACGCAGTATTTT. As protein: CASSVALDSTDTQYF.

Here the CDR3 reads CASSSPDRGPKETQYF. CDR3 in DNA: TGTGCCAGCAGCTCCCCCGACAGGGGGCCCAAAGAGACCCAGTACTTC. The chain combines TRBV7-9 with TRBJ2-5, with TRBD1 matching 10 bases. The CDR3 runs 16 residues. Germline V gives CDR1 SEHNR, CDR2 FQNEAQ (reference sequence). V lost 4 bases and J lost 3; bases outside the gene matches: 8.

This chain connects TRBV19 to TRBJ1-2; 9 nucleotides agree with TRBD1. Trimming took 5 bases from V and 8 from J; bases not matched to a gene: 12. CDR3 length: 15 amino acids. Germline CDR1 is LNHDA and CDR2 is SQIVND (reference sequence). For the CDR3, the DNA is TGTGCCAGTAGTCCCGGGACAGGGAGCATATGGGGCTACACCTTC. Its protein product is CASSPGTGSIWGYTF.

The chain combines TRBV6-5 with TRBJ1-1; the D is unclear. V lost 0 bases and J 1 base, leaving 6 bases between the germline ends. This CDR3 has 14 amino acids. Germline loops: CDR1 MNHEY, CDR2 SVGAGI. The CDR3 DNA reads TGTGCCAGCAGTTACTCCACACAGAACACTGAAGCTTTCTTT. Its translation: CASSYSTQNTEAFF.

The chain employs TRBV11-2 and TRBJ1-6; D is possibly TRBD1 (5 bases). The CDR3 sequence is 13 residues long. CDR1 is SGHAT, CDR2 FQNNGV, per germline. V was cut by 6 bases and J by 8 bases, with 11 bases left in between. The CDR3 DNA sequence: TGTGCCAGCAGAAGGGGAGGCGATTCACCCCTCCACTTT. This translates into CASRRGGDSPLHF.

The chain joins TRBV7-3 to TRBJ2-5, with TRBD1 identical over 7 bases. J was trimmed by 3 bases and V by 5 bases; bases with no gene match: 9. Germline V gene data show CDR1 as SGHTA and CDR2 as FQGTGA. The CDR3 runs to 15 residues. The CDR3 loop is CASSRTGDVEETQYF. The CDR3 region has the DNA TGTGCCAGCAGCAGAACAGGGGACGTAGAAGAGACCCAGTACTTC.

The V gene is TRBV9, the J gene TRBJ2-7; 15 bases map to TRBD2. V lost 4 bases to trimming and J lost 6 bases; unmatched junction nucleotides: 2. The CDR3 length is 14 residues. Per the germline V gene, CDR1 is SGDLS and CDR2 is YYNGEE. The CDR3 nucleotides read TGTGCCAGCAGCACGGGACTAGCGGGAGGCGAGCAGTACTTC. Protein sequence: CASSTGLAGGEQYF.

The chain is built from TRBV6-6 and TRBJ2-7; no definite D call. V lost 7 bases to trimming and J lost 2 bases, with 9 bases between them. The germline V gene has CDR1 MNHNY and CDR2 SVGAGI (reference sequence). There are 12 residues in the CDR3. The CDR3 sequence: CASMEGPYEQYF. CDR3 bases: TGTGCCAGCATGGAAGGGCCCTACGAGCAGTACTTC.

The rearrangement joins TRBV7-9 to TRBJ1-2; D remains ambiguous. Trimming stripped 5 bases from V and 6 bases from J, with 13 bases between. Germline CDR1 SEHNR, CDR2 FQNEAQ (reference sequence). CDR3 length: 13 residues. The CDR3 nucleotides read TGTGCCAGCAGCCCCCCAGAGGGTGATGGCTACACCTTC. It specifies CASSPPEGDGYTF. The complete variable domain, with remaining parts taken from reference TRBV7-9 and TRBJ1-2, reads DTGVSQNPRHKITKRGQNVTFRCDPISEHNRLYWYRQTLGQGPEFLTYFQNEAQLEKSRLLSDRFSAERPKGSFSTLEIQRTEQGDSAMYLCASSPPEGDGYTFGSGTRLTVV.

The chain recombines TRBV2 with TRBJ2-3; 13 bases align to TRBD2. The CDR3 consists of 15 residues. Germline V CDR1 and CDR2: SNHLY, FYNNEI. The trim removed 7 bases at V and 6 bases at J, leaving 7 bases unmatched. The CDR3 DNA reads as TGTGCCAGCATCCTGGGACTAGCGGGGTCGGATACGCAGTATTTT. Its translation: CASILGLAGSDTQYF. Full variable domain (remainder filled in from reference TRBV2 and TRBJ2-3): EPEVTQTPSHQVTQMGQEVILRCVPISNHLYFYWYRQILGQKVEFLVSFYNNEISEKSEIFDDQFSVERPDGSNFTLKIRSTKLEDSAMYFCASILGLAGSDTQYFGPGTRLTVL.

The V call is TRBV6-1, the J call TRBJ1-2, with TRBD1 as a possible D gene (5 bases). The CDR3 sequence is 15 residues long. Trimming stripped 4 bases from V and 11 bases from J, with 23 bases between. CDR1 is MNHNS, CDR2 SASEGT, per germline. CDR3 loop: CASSALQTAYLGYTF. The CDR3 DNA sequence: TGTGCCAGCAGTGCCTTACAGACAGCCTACCTAGGTTACACCTTC.